The text below deals with one T cell receptor beta chain. Clones were read by immunoSEQ multiplex PCR, and TCRdb kept only the in-frame ones, dropping some. The table shows under 90,000 clones, with around 85% occurring only once. These data belong to a study of blood T cell repertoires in COVID-19. Germline V lookup: CDR1 SGHAT, CDR2 FQNNGV. The V end was cut by 3 bases, the J end by 3 bases, with 18 bases between. The CDR3 totals 16 residues. The sequence was obtained from a woman older than 75 with active or convalescent COVID-19. The sample comprised peripheral blood. The gene calls are TRBV11-2 and TRBJ2-7; weak D call: TRBD1 (6 bases). The CDR3 DNA reads TGTGCCAGCAGCTTTACTAATCAGGGGAAGGGCTACGAGCAGTACTTC. Residues: CASSFTNQGKGYEQYF.